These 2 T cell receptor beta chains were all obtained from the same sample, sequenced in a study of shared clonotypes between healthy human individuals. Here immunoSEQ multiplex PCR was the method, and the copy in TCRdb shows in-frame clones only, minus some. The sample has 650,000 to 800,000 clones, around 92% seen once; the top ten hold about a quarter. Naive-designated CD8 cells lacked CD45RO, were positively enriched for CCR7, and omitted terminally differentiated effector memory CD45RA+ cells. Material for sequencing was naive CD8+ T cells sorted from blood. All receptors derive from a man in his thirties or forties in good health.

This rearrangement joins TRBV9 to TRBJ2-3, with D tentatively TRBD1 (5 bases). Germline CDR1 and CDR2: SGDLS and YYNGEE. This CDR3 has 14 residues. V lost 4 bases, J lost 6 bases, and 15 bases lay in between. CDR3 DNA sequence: TGTGCCAGCAGCTCGACAGTTTCCGGGGATACGCAGTATTTT. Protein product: CASSSTVSGDTQYF.

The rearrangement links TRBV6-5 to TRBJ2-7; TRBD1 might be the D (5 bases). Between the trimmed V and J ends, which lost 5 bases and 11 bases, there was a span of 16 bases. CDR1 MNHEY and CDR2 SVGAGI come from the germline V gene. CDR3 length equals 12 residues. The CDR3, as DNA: TGTGCCAGCAGTCCCAGGGCACCTGGGGAGTACTTC. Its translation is CASSPRAPGEYF.